The 10 T cell receptor beta chains below come from one sample, sequenced in a study of cytomegalovirus exposure and HLA in healthy donors (dated by TCRdb to 2015 to 2018). Libraries came from the immunoSEQ multiplex PCR assay. In TCRdb, the immuneACCESS table is reduced to in-frame sequences with V and J assigned. These tables do not hold every clone; where another copy was compared, an unresolved V gene accounts for under half, and the others remain unexplained. A total of 200,000 to 250,000 clones appear in this sample, roughly 84% of them only once. Clones ranked in the top ten supply roughly 2% of the sample. Sequenced: PBMCs. These receptors were collected from a woman aged 18-29 years in good health and CMV-seropositive.

The genes are TRBV7-6 and TRBJ2-1; TRBD2 might be the D (5 bases). Trimming removed 4 bases from V and 6 bases from J, with 10 bases in between. Germline V gene lookup returns CDR1 SGHVS and CDR2 FNYEAQ. CDR3 size: 13 residues. The CDR3: CASSWTLANEQFF. CDR3 bases: TGTGCCAGCAGCTGGACTTTGGCCAATGAGCAGTTCTTC.

This clone was seen only once. V usage is TRBV28 and J usage is TRBJ1-5; the D gene is possibly TRBD1 (6 bases). V lost 6 bases, J lost 9 bases, and 12 bases lay in between. CDR1 is MDHEN, CDR2 SYDVKM, per germline. The CDR3 is made up of 12 amino acids. CDR3 DNA sequence: TGTGCCAGCAGCGACAGGTCCGGGCCCCAGCATTTT. This sequence encodes CASSDRSGPQHF.

The V gene is TRBV28, the J gene TRBJ1-3; perhaps TRBD1 as D (6 bases). Germline CDR1 MDHEN, CDR2 SYDVKM. V lost 4 bases, J lost 0 bases, and 10 bases lay in between. The CDR3 totals 15 residues. The CDR3 region has the DNA TGTGCCAGCAGTTCAACAGGGTTCTCTGGAAACACCATATATTTT. Protein product: CASSSTGFSGNTIYF.

This clone appeared a single time. The CDR3 reads CASSLQGRDTEAFF. The CDR3 DNA sequence: TGTGCCAGCAGTTTACAGGGGAGGGACACTGAAGCTTTCTTT. This chain links TRBV28 with TRBJ1-1; a possible D gene is TRBD1 (6 bases). From germline, CDR1 is MDHEN and CDR2 SYDVKM. V was trimmed by 2 bases and J by 3 bases, leaving 10 bases between them. The CDR3 is made up of 14 amino acids.

V gene TRBV5-6 combines with J gene TRBJ2-7; D might be TRBD1 (6 bases). There are 15 residues in the CDR3. The germline CDR1 and CDR2 sequences are SGHDT and YYEEEE. The V and J ends lost 4 bases and 3 bases respectively, with 17 bases between them. This CDR3 is CASSPPGTRIYEQYF. CDR3 sequence (DNA): TGTGCCAGCAGCCCCCCTGGGACAAGGATCTACGAGCAGTACTTC. Combining the CDR3 with reference TRBV5-6 and TRBJ2-7 gives the whole variable domain DAGVTQSPTHLIKTRGQQVTLRCSPKSGHDTVSWYQQALGQGPQFIFQYYEEEERQRGNFPDRFSGHQFPNYSSELNVNALLLGDSALYLCASSPPGTRIYEQYFGPGTRLTVT.

The V call is TRBV2, the J call TRBJ2-1, with 7 bases that match TRBD2. This CDR3 contains 14 residues. With V trimmed by 3 bases and J by 10 bases, 9 bases remained unmatched. Germline CDR1 is SNHLY and CDR2 is FYNNEI. The CDR3 nucleotides are TGTGCCAGCAGTGACTGGCGGGAGACGCCAGAGCAGTTCTTC. Residues: CASSDWRETPEQFF.

The chain joins TRBV7-2 to TRBJ2-3; no clear D. V dropped 5 bases and J dropped 4 bases, with 10 bases sitting between them. The CDR3 has 13 amino acids. The germline CDR1 and CDR2 sequences are SGHTA and FQGNSA. CDR3 bases: TGTGCCAGCAGCCCACTTAAACCAGATACGCAGTATTTT. Protein product: CASSPLKPDTQYF.

The chain employs TRBV5-5 and TRBJ2-7; a possible D gene is TRBD2 (6 bases). Germline V lookup: CDR1 SGHKS, CDR2 YYEKEE (reference sequence). V dropped 0 bases and J dropped 6 bases, with 16 bases sitting between them. The CDR3 is 15 residues long. The CDR3 sequence: CASSLVGGGQGEQYF. In nucleotides, the CDR3 is TGTGCCAGCAGCTTGGTGGGAGGCGGGCAAGGCGAGCAGTACTTC.

The CDR3 region is CASSLDRGQNTIYF. The CDR3 nucleotides read TGTGCCAGCAGCCTAGACAGGGGCCAAAACACCATATATTTT. This chain uses TRBV6-5 with TRBJ1-3; 8 nucleotides line up with TRBD1. The CDR3 has 14 residues. Germline CDR1 MNHEY, CDR2 SVGAGI. V shed 6 bases and J 6 bases; nucleotides not matched to a gene: 7.

This chain links TRBV18 with TRBJ1-4, with D tentatively TRBD1 (5 bases). Trimming removed 4 bases from V and 4 bases from J, with 13 bases in between. There are 15 residues in the CDR3. The germline gives CDR1 KGHSH, CDR2 LQKENI. The CDR3 DNA is TGTGCCAGCTCACGCAGTCCGGGGGATAATGAAAAACTGTTTTTT. This translates into CASSRSPGDNEKLFF.